This entry lists 19 T cell receptor beta chains sequenced from one sample in a study of blood T cell repertoires in COVID-19. Profiling relied on immunoSEQ multiplex PCR, and the TCRdb table lists in-frame clones only, not all of them. The repertoire holds a few hundred thousand clones, almost 90% seen once, with 2.1% in the top ten. Material for sequencing was peripheral blood. These receptors were collected from an older woman with COVID-19, enrolled during active disease.

The CDR3 DNA sequence: TGTGCCAGCAGCTTAGTTTACCCGGGTGGCTACACCTTC. Translation: CASSLVYPGGYTF. The gene calls are TRBV7-2 and TRBJ1-2; D gene uncertain. V was pared by 1 base and J by 7 bases, with 10 bases between. Per the germline V gene, CDR1 is SGHTA and CDR2 is FQGNSA. The CDR3 is made up of 13 amino acids.

The rearrangement joins TRBV5-8 to TRBJ2-5, with 7 nucleotides matching TRBD1. The CDR3 loop spans 14 amino acids. The V gene's germline CDR1 is SGHTS and CDR2 YDEGEE. With 5 bases clipped from V and 5 bases from J, the junction kept 9 bases outside the gene matches. The CDR3: CASRGTDYRETQYF. CDR3 in DNA: TGTGCCAGCAGGGGGACAGACTATAGGGAGACCCAGTACTTC.

The chain combines TRBV19 with TRBJ1-2, with 8 nucleotides matching TRBD1. V dropped 5 bases and J dropped 4; count of bases not matched to a gene: 9. Germline-derived CDR1 and CDR2 are LNHDA and SQIVND (reference sequence). CDR3 size: 15 residues. The CDR3 bases are TGTGCCAGTAGTCAAGGACAGGGTTGGACCTATGGCTACACCTTC. Translating gives CASSQGQGWTYGYTF.

This chain connects TRBV28 to TRBJ1-4; D is uncertain. Germline assignment: CDR1 MDHEN and CDR2 SYDVKM. The V and J ends lost 4 bases and 8 bases respectively, with 17 bases between them. The CDR3 loop spans 15 amino acids. For the CDR3, the DNA is TGTGCCAGCAGTTCACTGCGTCTCCTGGGCGAAAAACTGTTTTTT. This sequence encodes CASSSLRLLGEKLFF.

The chain is built from TRBV4-1 and TRBJ1-2; no clear D gene. CDR3 length: 16 amino acids. Germline V lookup: CDR1 MGHRA, CDR2 YSYEKL. The ends were cut back, 1 base at V and 0 bases at J, with 12 bases in the middle. CDR3 sequence (DNA): TGCGCCAGCAGCCAAGGGGCCGGAATTGCTAACTATGGCTACACCTTC. This codes for CASSQGAGIANYGYTF.

This sequence joins TRBV18 and TRBJ2-7; tentative D call: TRBD2 (5 bases). Trimming shortened V by 3 bases and J by 2 bases, and 11 bases separated the two germline ends. CDR3 size: 14 residues. The germline V gene encodes CDR1 KGHSH and CDR2 LQKENI. CDR3 in amino acids: CASSPNGKTYEQYF. As DNA, the CDR3 is TGTGCCAGCTCACCGAACGGGAAGACCTACGAGCAGTACTTC. Using reference TRBV18 and TRBJ2-7 for the parts outside the CDR3, the full variable domain is NAGVMQNPRHLVRRRGQEARLRCSPMKGHSHVYWYRQLPEEGLKFMVYLQKENIIDESGMPKERFSAEFPKEGPSILRIQQVVRGDSAAYFCASSPNGKTYEQYFGPGTRLTVT.

J is TRBJ1-2 and V is TRBV6-1, with 9 bases matching TRBD1. Germline V gene data show CDR1 as MNHNS and CDR2 as SASEGT. The V and J ends lost 1 base and 8 bases, in that order; junction bases with no gene match: 8. The CDR3 runs to 15 residues. Here the CDR3 reads CASSEGLGQGRGYTF. In DNA form, the CDR3 reads TGTGCCAGCAGTGAAGGCCTCGGACAGGGGCGAGGCTACACCTTC.

The genes are TRBV7-9 and TRBJ1-5, with D possibly TRBD1 on 5 matching bases. This CDR3 contains 13 residues. Germline V lookup: CDR1 SEHNR, CDR2 FQNEAQ (reference sequence). V lost 6 bases, J lost 9 bases, and 15 bases lay in between. CDR3 in DNA: TGTGCCAGCAGTGGGCAGGGTATGGGGCCCCAGCATTTT. Protein: CASSGQGMGPQHF.

This chain uses TRBV10-3 with TRBJ1-6; D uncertain. Deletions cut 1 base from V and 7 bases from J, with 11 bases between. The CDR3 has 15 residues. The germline gives CDR1 ENHRY, CDR2 SYGVKD. This CDR3 reads CAISEFSGDNSPLHF. The CDR3 DNA follows: TGTGCCATCAGTGAGTTTTCAGGCGACAATTCACCCCTCCACTTT.

This clone was observed a few times. The CDR3 nucleotides read TGTGCCAGCAGGCAACAGGGGGGGGGTTCACCCCTCCACTTT. It codes for CASRQQGGGSPLHF. This chain uses TRBV7-3 with TRBJ1-6; TRBD1 agrees at 8 bases. Germline CDR1 reads SGHTA; CDR2 reads FQGTGA. CDR3 length equals 14 residues. With 6 bases clipped from V and 9 bases from J, the junction kept 7 bases outside the gene matches.

The chain is built from TRBV7-9 and TRBJ1-5; 9 bases match TRBD1. The V and J ends lost 4 bases and 2 bases, in that order; junction bases with no gene match: 9. The CDR3 totals 17 residues. CDR1 SEHNR and CDR2 FQNEAQ come from the germline V gene (reference sequence). CDR3 region: CASSSTTGDRGNQPQHF. As DNA, the CDR3 is TGTGCCAGCAGCTCTACTACTGGGGACAGGGGCAATCAGCCCCAGCATTTT.

The chain is built from TRBV11-2 and TRBJ1-4; 7 nucleotides agree with TRBD1. V dropped 5 bases and J dropped 8; count of bases not matched to a gene: 11. Germline lookup yields CDR1 SGHAT and CDR2 FQNNGV. There are 15 residues in the CDR3. CDR3 in DNA: TGTGCCAGCAGCCGCGGACAGGCCCCGGGGGAAAAACTGTTTTTT. Translated, it gives CASSRGQAPGEKLFF.

The rearrangement uses TRBV5-1 and TRBJ2-5, with TRBD2 matching over 7 bases. Germline V gene lookup returns CDR1 SGHRS and CDR2 YFSETQ. With V trimmed by 3 bases and J by 0 bases, 5 bases remained unmatched. This CDR3 has 15 amino acids. Here the CDR3 reads CASSSGLPNQETQYF. CDR3 in DNA: TGCGCCAGCAGCTCGGGACTACCAAACCAAGAGACCCAGTACTTC.

V gene TRBV6-5 combines with J gene TRBJ1-1; TRBD1 might be the D (6 bases). The V gene lost 5 bases and the J gene lost 1 base, with 11 bases spanning the gap. Germline V gene lookup returns CDR1 MNHEY and CDR2 SVGAGI. The length of the CDR3 is 14 residues. The CDR3 region is CASSIAQGNTEAFF. As DNA, the CDR3 is TGTGCCAGCAGTATAGCACAGGGGAACACTGAAGCTTTCTTT.

The rearrangement links TRBV6-4 to TRBJ2-3; 8 bases agree with TRBD2. Germline V gene sequence: CDR1 MRHNA, CDR2 SNTAGT. The CDR3 loop spans 15 amino acids. With V trimmed by 4 bases and J by 0 bases, 3 bases remained unmatched. CDR3 DNA: TGTGCCAGCAGTGCCTTAGCGGGAAGCACAGATACGCAGTATTTT. This encodes CASSALAGSTDTQYF.

V is TRBV10-1 and J is TRBJ1-2, with D possibly matching TRBD1 (6 bases). This CDR3 region has 15 residues. V gave up 8 bases and J gave up 4 bases, with 20 bases separating them. Germline-derived CDR1 and CDR2 are WNHNN and SYGVQD (reference sequence). In DNA form, the CDR3 reads TGCGCCAGCTTCAAACGGGCAGGGGTGTGCTATGGCTACACCTTC. It codes for CASFKRAGVCYGYTF.

This rearrangement joins TRBV16 to TRBJ1-3; D unclear. The length of the CDR3 is 14 residues. CDR1 KGHSY and CDR2 FQNENV come from the germline V gene. V lost 2 bases and J lost 5, with 10 bases in between. The chain's CDR3 is CASSQSSVRNTIYF. The CDR3 DNA reads TGTGCCAGCAGCCAAAGTTCGGTCAGAAACACCATATATTTT.

V gene TRBV10-3 combines with J gene TRBJ1-3, with D hard to call. The CDR3 sequence is 15 residues long. Germline CDR1 ENHRY, CDR2 SYGVKD. The V and J ends lost 3 bases and 0 bases respectively, with 9 bases between them. CDR3 nucleotides: TGTGCCATCAGTGACAACACATTCTCTGGAAACACCATATATTTT. This translates into CAISDNTFSGNTIYF.

The gene calls are TRBV7-9 and TRBJ2-1; possible D gene TRBD1, 6 bases. V lost 4 bases to trimming and J lost 4 bases, with 11 bases between them. The CDR3 loop spans 14 amino acids. Germline CDR1 is SEHNR and CDR2 is FQNEAQ (reference sequence). The CDR3 nucleotides are TGTGCCAGCAGCTCTCCGGGACAATACAATGAGCAGTTCTTC. Its protein product is CASSSPGQYNEQFF.